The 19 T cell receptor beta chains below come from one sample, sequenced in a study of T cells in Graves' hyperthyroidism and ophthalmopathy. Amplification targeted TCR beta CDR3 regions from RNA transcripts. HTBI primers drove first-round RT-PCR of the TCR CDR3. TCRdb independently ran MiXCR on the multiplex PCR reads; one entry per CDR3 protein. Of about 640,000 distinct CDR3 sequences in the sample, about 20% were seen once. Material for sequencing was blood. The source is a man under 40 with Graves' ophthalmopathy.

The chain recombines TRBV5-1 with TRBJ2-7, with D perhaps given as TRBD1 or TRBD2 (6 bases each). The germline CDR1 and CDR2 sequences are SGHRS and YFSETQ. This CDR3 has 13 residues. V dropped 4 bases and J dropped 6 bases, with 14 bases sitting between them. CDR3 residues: CASSVEGGSEQYF. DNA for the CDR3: TGCGCCAGCAGCGTCGAGGGGGGAAGCGAGCAGTACTTC.

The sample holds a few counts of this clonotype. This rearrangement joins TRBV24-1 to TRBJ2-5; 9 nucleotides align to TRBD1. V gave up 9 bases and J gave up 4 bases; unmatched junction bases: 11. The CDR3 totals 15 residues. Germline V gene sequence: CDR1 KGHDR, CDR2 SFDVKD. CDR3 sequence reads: CATSLGQGLGETQYF. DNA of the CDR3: TGTGCCACCTCTTTGGGACAGGGTCTCGGAGAGACCCAGTACTTC.

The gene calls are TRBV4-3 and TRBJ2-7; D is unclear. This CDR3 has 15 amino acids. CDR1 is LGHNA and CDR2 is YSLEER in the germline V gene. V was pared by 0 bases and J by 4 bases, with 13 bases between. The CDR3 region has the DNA TGCGCCAGCAGCCAAGAATGGCAGGCCGGGTACGAGCAGTACTTC. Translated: CASSQEWQAGYEQYF.

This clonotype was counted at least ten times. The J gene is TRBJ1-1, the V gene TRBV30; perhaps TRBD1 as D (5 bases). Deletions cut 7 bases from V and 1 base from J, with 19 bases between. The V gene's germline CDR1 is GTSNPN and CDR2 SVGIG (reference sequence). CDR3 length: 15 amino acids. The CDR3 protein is CAFTRVLGSNTEAFF. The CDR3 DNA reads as TGTGCCTTTACCAGGGTTTTAGGTTCGAACACTGAAGCTTTCTTT. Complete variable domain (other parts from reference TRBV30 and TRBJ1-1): SQTIHQWPATLVQPVGSPLSLECTVEGTSNPNLYWYRQAAGRGLQLLFYSVGIGQISSEVPQNLSASRPQDRQFILSSKKLLLSDSGFYLCAFTRVLGSNTEAFFGQGTRLTVV.

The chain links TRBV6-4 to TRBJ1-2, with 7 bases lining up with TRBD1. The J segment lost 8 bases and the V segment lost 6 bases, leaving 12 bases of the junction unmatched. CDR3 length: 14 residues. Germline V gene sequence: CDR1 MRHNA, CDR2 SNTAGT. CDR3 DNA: TGTGCCAGCAGCCCTACCGGGACAGCATGGGGCTACACCTTC. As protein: CASSPTGTAWGYTF.

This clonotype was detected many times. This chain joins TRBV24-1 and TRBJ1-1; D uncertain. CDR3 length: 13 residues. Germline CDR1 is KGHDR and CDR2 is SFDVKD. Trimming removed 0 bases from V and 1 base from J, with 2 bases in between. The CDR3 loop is CATSDLGNTEAFF. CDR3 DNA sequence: TGTGCCACCAGTGATTTGGGGAACACTGAAGCTTTCTTT.

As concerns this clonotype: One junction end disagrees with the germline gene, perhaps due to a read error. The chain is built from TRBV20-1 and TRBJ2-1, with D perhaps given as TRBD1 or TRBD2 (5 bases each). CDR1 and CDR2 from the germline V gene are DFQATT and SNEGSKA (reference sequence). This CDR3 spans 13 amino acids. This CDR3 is CSTRNRYYNEQFF. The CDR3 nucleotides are TGCAGTACTAGAAACAGGTATTACAATGAGCAGTTCTTC.

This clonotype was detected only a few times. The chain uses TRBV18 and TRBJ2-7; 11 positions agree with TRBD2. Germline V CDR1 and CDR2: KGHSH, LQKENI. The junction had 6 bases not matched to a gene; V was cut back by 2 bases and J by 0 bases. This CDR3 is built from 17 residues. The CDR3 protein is CASSPGTSGLGSYEQYF. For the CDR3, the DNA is TGTGCCAGCTCACCAGGGACTAGCGGCCTCGGCTCCTACGAGCAGTACTTC.

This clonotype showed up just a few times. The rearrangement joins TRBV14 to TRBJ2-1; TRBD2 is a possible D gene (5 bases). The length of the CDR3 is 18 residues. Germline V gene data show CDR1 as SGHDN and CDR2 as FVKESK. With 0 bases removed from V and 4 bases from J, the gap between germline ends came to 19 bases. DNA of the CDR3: TGTGCCAGCAGCCAAGACCGGCCCATGAGGCCGGGGTACAATGAGCAGTTCTTC. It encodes CASSQDRPMRPGYNEQFF.

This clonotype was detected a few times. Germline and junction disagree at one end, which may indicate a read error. CDR3 DNA: TGTGCCTCCCCGGACAGGGGGTTAATCTTT. Translated: CASPDRGLIF. The V gene is TRBV30, the J gene TRBJ1-1; 10 bases map to TRBD1. CDR1 is GTSNPN, CDR2 SVGIG, per germline (reference sequence). The CDR3 is made up of 10 amino acids.

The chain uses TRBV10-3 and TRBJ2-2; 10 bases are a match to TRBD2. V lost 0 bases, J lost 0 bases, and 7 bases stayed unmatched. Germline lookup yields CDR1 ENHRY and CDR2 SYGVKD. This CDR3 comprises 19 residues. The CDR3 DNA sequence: TGTGCCATCAGTGAGTCGCGGCTAGCGGGAGTTTCGAACACCGGGGAGCTGTTTTTT. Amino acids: CAISESRLAGVSNTGELFF.

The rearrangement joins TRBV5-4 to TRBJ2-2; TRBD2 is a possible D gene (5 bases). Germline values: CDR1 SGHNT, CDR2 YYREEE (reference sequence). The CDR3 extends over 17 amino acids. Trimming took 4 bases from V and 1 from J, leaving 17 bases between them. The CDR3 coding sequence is TGTGCCAGCAGCCCCGATGGAGGTGCTATGAACACCGGGGAGCTGTTTTTT. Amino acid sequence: CASSPDGGAMNTGELFF.

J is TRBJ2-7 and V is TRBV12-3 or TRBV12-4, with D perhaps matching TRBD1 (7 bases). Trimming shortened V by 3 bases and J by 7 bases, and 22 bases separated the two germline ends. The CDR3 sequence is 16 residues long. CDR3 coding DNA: TGTGCCAGCAGTTTGGCCCCTAAGGGGGCGGCGGGGGAGCAGTACTTC. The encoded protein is CASSLAPKGAAGEQYF.

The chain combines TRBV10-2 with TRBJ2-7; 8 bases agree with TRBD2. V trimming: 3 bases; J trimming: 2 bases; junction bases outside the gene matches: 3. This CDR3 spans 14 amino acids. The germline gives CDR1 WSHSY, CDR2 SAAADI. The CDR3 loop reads CASSELADAYEQYF. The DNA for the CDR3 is TGCGCCAGCAGTGAACTAGCGGACGCCTACGAGCAGTACTTC.

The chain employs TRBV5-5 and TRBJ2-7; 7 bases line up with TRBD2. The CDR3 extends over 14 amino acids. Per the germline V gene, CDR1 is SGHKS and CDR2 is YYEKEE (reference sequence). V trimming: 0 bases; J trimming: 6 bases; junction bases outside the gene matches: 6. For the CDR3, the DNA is TGTGCCAGCAGCTTGGGGCGGGAGAAGGTCGAGCAGTACTTC. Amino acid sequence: CASSLGREKVEQYF.

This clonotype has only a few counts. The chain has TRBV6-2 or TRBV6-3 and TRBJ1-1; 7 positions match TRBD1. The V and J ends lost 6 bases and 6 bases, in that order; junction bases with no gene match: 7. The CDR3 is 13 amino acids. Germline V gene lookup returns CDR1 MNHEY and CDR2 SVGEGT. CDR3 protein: CASRPYRGSEAFF. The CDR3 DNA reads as TGTGCCAGCAGACCCTACAGGGGCTCTGAAGCTTTCTTT.

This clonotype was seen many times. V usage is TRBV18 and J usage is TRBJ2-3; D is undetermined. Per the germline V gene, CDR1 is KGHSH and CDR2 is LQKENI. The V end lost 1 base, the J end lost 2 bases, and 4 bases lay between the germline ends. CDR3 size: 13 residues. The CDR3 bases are TGTGCCAGCTCACCACAGACCACAGATACGCAGTATTTT. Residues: CASSPQTTDTQYF.

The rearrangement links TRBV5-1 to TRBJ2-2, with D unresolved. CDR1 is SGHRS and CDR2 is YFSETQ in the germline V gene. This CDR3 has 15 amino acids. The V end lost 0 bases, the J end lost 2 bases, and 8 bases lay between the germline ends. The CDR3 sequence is CASSLVAGNTGELFF. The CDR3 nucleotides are TGCGCCAGCAGCTTGGTGGCAGGCAACACCGGGGAGCTGTTTTTT. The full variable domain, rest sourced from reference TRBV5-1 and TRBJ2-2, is KAGVTQTPRYLIKTRGQQVTLSCSPISGHRSVSWYQQTPGQGLQFLFEYFSETQRNKGNFPGRFSGRQFSNSRSEMNVSTLELGDSALYLCASSLVAGNTGELFFGEGSRLTVL.

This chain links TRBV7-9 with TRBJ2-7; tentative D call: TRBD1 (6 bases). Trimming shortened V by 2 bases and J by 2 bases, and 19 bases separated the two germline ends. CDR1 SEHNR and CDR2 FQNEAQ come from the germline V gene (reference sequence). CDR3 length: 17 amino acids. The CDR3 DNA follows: TGTGCCAGCAGCTTATCGAGGGGGACGACTACTCCCTACGAGCAGTACTTC. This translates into CASSLSRGTTTPYEQYF.